A single sample is the source of the 19 T cell receptor beta chains below, sequenced in a study of OX40 agonist ivuxolimab in advanced cancers. The protocol was immunoSEQ multiplex PCR, while the TCRdb copy is restricted to in-frame clones and leaves out a portion. The sample includes 45,000 or so clones, 84% of them seen just once. The input for sequencing was CD4+ or CD8+ T cells sorted from blood, taken in a trial of the OX40 agonist ivuxolimab. The receptor source for this set is an adult with an advanced solid tumor such as melanoma, head and neck, liver or kidney cancer.

This rearrangement joins TRBV5-6 to TRBJ2-1; D perhaps matches TRBD1 (5 bases). From germline, CDR1 is SGHDT and CDR2 YYEEEE. V shed 0 bases and J shed 2 bases, with 9 bases lying between them. The CDR3 is 15 residues long. This CDR3 is CASSLVGAAYNEQFF. In nucleotides, the CDR3 is TGTGCCAGCAGCTTGGTTGGGGCAGCCTACAATGAGCAGTTCTTC.

This clone occurred a few times. The J gene is TRBJ1-4, the V gene TRBV21-1; TRBD1, the table's D call, lacks a check against the DNA. TRBV21-1 is described as a pseudogene. This CDR3 has 15 amino acids. The CDR3 loop is CASSTPGTGIEKLFF. The CDR3 bases are TGTGCCAGCAGCACCCCCGGGACAGGGATCGAAAAACTGTTTTTT.

The chain joins TRBV12-5 to TRBJ1-1, with TRBD1 as a possible D gene (5 bases). Trimming removed 3 bases at V and 1 base at J, with 9 bases between. Germline V CDR1 and CDR2: LGHNT, FRNRAP. The CDR3 contains 14 residues. CDR3 residues: CASGFRDGNTEAFF. The CDR3 DNA sequence: TGTGCTAGTGGTTTTCGGGACGGGAACACTGAAGCTTTCTTT.

The chain employs TRBV6-1 and TRBJ1-1; tentatively, D is TRBD1 (5 bases). The CDR3 covers 13 residues. The V and J ends lost 4 bases and 11 bases respectively, with 17 bases between them. Germline values: CDR1 MNHNS, CDR2 SASEGT. The CDR3 nucleotides are TGTGCCAGCAGTGGTTACAGGTTTTCCGGGGCTTTCTTT. It translates to CASSGYRFSGAFF.

The V gene is TRBV4-1, the J gene TRBJ1-1, with D maybe TRBD1 (6 bases). The V end was cut by 1 base, the J end by 8 bases, with 11 bases between. The CDR3 has 13 residues. Per germline, CDR1 MGHRA and CDR2 YSYEKL. The CDR3 sequence: CASSQVVGTEAFF. In nucleotides, the CDR3 is TGCGCCAGCAGCCAAGTGGTCGGGACAGAAGCTTTCTTT.

This chain uses TRBV29-1 with TRBJ1-2; 8 bases agree with TRBD1. The CDR3 length is 12 residues. V lost 7 bases and J lost 1; bases outside the gene matches: 2. Germline loops: CDR1 SQVTM, CDR2 ANQGSEA. CDR3 residues: CSATGGNYGYTF. The CDR3 DNA follows: TGCAGCGCTACAGGGGGTAACTATGGCTACACCTTC.

The chain employs TRBV18 and TRBJ2-5, with no clear D. Trimming shortened V by 4 bases and J by 5 bases, and 14 bases separated the two germline ends. The CDR3 runs 14 residues. Looked up from germline, CDR1 is KGHSH and CDR2 is LQKENI. As DNA, the CDR3 is TGTGCCAGCTCACTATATACTGCGGAGGAGACCCAGTACTTC. Its translation is CASSLYTAEETQYF.

This clone is a singleton in its sample. The chain joins TRBV5-5 to TRBJ1-1, with a weak D call TRBD1 (6 bases). The germline gives CDR1 SGHKS, CDR2 YYEKEE (reference sequence). The CDR3 has 13 residues. V was pared by 3 bases and J by 5 bases, with 11 bases between. CDR3 region: CASSSRDNTEAFF. The DNA of the CDR3 is TGTGCCAGCAGCTCCCGGGACAATACTGAAGCTTTCTTT.

The rearrangement joins TRBV4-2 to TRBJ1-3; no reliable D call. Germline assignment: CDR1 LGHNA and CDR2 YNFKEQ. The CDR3 has 16 residues. Trimming took 0 bases from V and 2 from J, leaving 11 bases between them. In DNA form, the CDR3 reads TGTGCCAGCAGCCAAGATCGGAAGGGTGCTGGAAACACCATATATTTT. It yields the protein CASSQDRKGAGNTIYF.

The chain combines TRBV29-1 with TRBJ1-2; D might be TRBD1 (5 bases). This CDR3 contains 13 residues. CDR1 and CDR2 (germline): SQVTM, ANQGSEA. The ends were cut back, 3 bases at V and 2 bases at J, with 10 bases in the middle. The CDR3 reads CSVDPGTNYGYTF. Here the CDR3 DNA reads TGCAGCGTTGACCCAGGGACGAACTATGGCTACACCTTC. Full variable domain (missing parts from reference TRBV29-1 and TRBJ1-2): SAVISQKPSRDICQRGTSLTIQCQVDSQVTMMFWYRQQPGQSLTLIATANQGSEATYESGFVIDKFPISRPNLTFSTLTVSNMSPEDSSIYLCSVDPGTNYGYTFGSGTRLTVV.

The chain is built from TRBV19 and TRBJ2-7; the match to TRBD1 covers 9 bases. This CDR3 spans 14 amino acids. The germline V gene has CDR1 LNHDA and CDR2 SQIVND (reference sequence). J lost 4 bases, V lost 3 bases, and 4 bases had no gene match. CDR3: CASSIGGQGYEQYF. The CDR3 nucleotides read TGTGCCAGTAGTATTGGGGGACAGGGATACGAGCAGTACTTC. The variable domain in full, with the rest retrieved from reference TRBV19 and TRBJ2-7, is DGGITQSPKYLFRKEGQNVTLSCEQNLNHDAMYWYRQDPGQGLRLIYYSQIVNDFQKGDIAEGYSVSREKKESFPLTVTSAQKNPTAFYLCASSIGGQGYEQYFGPGTRLTVT.

This chain uses TRBV2 with TRBJ2-7, with 8 positions matching TRBD1. The CDR3 is 12 amino acids. Germline-derived CDR1 and CDR2 are SNHLY and FYNNEI. V was clipped by 8 bases and J by 4 bases; unmatched bases: 4. The CDR3 protein is CASRDRIYEQYF. For the CDR3, the DNA is TGTGCCAGCCGGGACAGGATATACGAGCAGTACTTC.

V is TRBV6-6 and J is TRBJ1-2; D not resolved. V lost 5 bases to trimming and J lost 5 bases, with 21 bases between them. The germline V gene encodes CDR1 MNHNY and CDR2 SVGAGI (reference sequence). CDR3 length: 16 residues. This CDR3 reads CASSRGGGEYDYGYTF. CDR3 nucleotide sequence: TGTGCCAGCAGTCGCGGTGGCGGGGAATATGATTATGGCTACACCTTC.

This clone was counted a single time. The chain carries TRBV10-1 and TRBJ2-3; D is uncertain. V was cut by 3 bases and J by 6 bases, with 13 bases left in between. The CDR3 runs 14 residues. Germline V gene lookup returns CDR1 WNHNN and CDR2 SYGVQD (reference sequence). CDR3 in amino acids: CASSDAGRSDTQYF. Written as DNA, the CDR3 is TGCGCCAGCAGTGACGCCGGGCGGTCCGATACGCAGTATTTT.

The V gene is TRBV7-8, the J gene TRBJ1-5; 7 nucleotides agree with TRBD1. The ends lost 0 bases at V and 3 bases at J; junction bases unmatched: 8. Germline V gene lookup returns CDR1 SGHVS and CDR2 FQNEAQ. The CDR3 contains 17 residues. CDR3 sequence: CASSLAPGQSLNQPQHF. The CDR3 DNA is TGTGCCAGCAGCTTAGCCCCGGGACAGAGCCTCAATCAGCCCCAGCATTTT.

The J gene is TRBJ1-5, the V gene TRBV19; maybe TRBD1 (6 bases). V gave up 7 bases and J gave up 2 bases, with 18 bases separating them. The V gene's germline CDR1 is LNHDA and CDR2 SQIVND (reference sequence). This CDR3 has 16 amino acids. The CDR3 coding sequence is TGTGCCAGTATTCAACTAGGAGGGGGAGGCAATCAGCCCCAGCATTTT. Translated, it gives CASIQLGGGGNQPQHF.

This CDR3 reads CASSLARRGADNEQFF. In DNA, the CDR3 is TGTGCCAGCAGCTTAGCACGCCGGGGCGCCGACAATGAGCAGTTCTTC. The gene calls are TRBV7-9 and TRBJ2-1; D could derive from TRBD1 or TRBD2 (5 bases each). V lost 0 bases and J lost 5, with 14 bases in between. There are 16 residues in the CDR3. CDR1 is SEHNR and CDR2 is FQNEAQ in the germline V gene (reference sequence).

The chain joins TRBV5-1 to TRBJ2-5, with 9 bases fitting TRBD2. The V and J ends lost 0 bases and 0 bases, in that order; junction bases with no gene match: 6. This CDR3 spans 17 amino acids. Germline-derived CDR1 and CDR2 are SGHRS and YFSETQ. DNA of the CDR3: TGCGCCAGCAGCTTGGCCCCTAGCGGGATCAACCAAGAGACCCAGTACTTC. Encoded protein: CASSLAPSGINQETQYF.

The rearrangement links TRBV6-5 to TRBJ1-2; 7 bases are a match to TRBD1. V shed 6 bases, J shed 2 bases, and the junction held 3 bases outside the gene matches. From germline, CDR1 is MNHEY and CDR2 SVGAGI. This CDR3 is built from 13 residues. The CDR3 DNA follows: TGTGCCAGCAGCGGACAGGTGAACTATGGCTACACCTTC. Protein sequence: CASSGQVNYGYTF.